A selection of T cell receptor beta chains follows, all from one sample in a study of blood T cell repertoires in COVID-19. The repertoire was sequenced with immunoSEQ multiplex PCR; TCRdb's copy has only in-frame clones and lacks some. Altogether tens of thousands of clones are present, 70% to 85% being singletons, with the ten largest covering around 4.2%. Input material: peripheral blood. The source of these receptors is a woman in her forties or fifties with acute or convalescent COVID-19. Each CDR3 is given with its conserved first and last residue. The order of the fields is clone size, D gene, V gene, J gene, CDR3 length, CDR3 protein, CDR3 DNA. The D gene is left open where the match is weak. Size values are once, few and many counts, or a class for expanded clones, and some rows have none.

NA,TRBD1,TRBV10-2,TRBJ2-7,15,CASRGGGQGGHEQYF,TGCGCCAGCAGAGGAGGGGGACAGGGGGGCCACGAGCAGTACTTC
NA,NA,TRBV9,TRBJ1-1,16,CASSVEGGYGATEAFF,TGTGCCAGCAGCGTAGAAGGGGGTTATGGGGCCACTGAAGCTTTCTTT
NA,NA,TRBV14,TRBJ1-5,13,CASSQGLTQPQHF,TGTGCCAGCAGCCAAGGACTAACTCAGCCCCAGCATTTT
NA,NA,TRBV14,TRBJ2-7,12,CASSLYSYEQYF,TGTGCCAGCAGCCTTTACTCCTACGAGCAGTACTTC
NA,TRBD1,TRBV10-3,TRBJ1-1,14,CAISEGGTGTEAFF,TGTGCCATCAGTGAGGGGGGGACAGGCACTGAAGCTTTCTTT
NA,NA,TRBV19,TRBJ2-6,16,CASSSWTASGANVLTF,TGTGCCAGTAGTAGCTGGACTGCATCTGGGGCCAACGTCCTGACTTTC
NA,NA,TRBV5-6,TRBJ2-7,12,CASSLDNYEQYF,TGTGCCAGCAGCTTGGACAACTACGAGCAGTACTTC
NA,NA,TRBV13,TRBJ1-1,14,CASSLALQGAEAFF,TGTGCCAGCAGCTTAGCTCTACAGGGAGCTGAAGCTTTCTTT
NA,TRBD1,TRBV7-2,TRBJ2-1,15,CASSLVTGGSNEQFF,TGTGCCAGCAGCTTAGTGACAGGGGGTAGCAATGAGCAGTTCTTC
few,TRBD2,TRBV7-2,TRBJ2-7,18,CASSLASPTSGSPYEQYF,TGTGCCAGCAGCTTAGCGTCCCCGACTAGCGGGTCACCTTACGAGCAGTACTTC
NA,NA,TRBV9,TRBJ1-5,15,CASSVEGDSNQPQHF,TGTGCCAGCAGCGTAGAAGGGGATAGCAATCAGCCCCAGCATTTT
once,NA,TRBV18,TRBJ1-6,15,CASSPLDKGDSPLHF,TGTGCCAGCTCACCACTGGACAAGGGGGATTCACCCCTCCACTTT
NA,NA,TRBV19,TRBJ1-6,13,CASSIWGGSPLHF,TGTGCCAGTAGTATTTGGGGGGGGTCACCCCTCCACTTT
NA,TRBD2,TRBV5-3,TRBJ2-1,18,CARSLGTSGGTSYNEQFF,TGTGCCAGAAGCTTGGGGACTAGCGGGGGGACCTCCTACAATGAGCAGTTCTTC
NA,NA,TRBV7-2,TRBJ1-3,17,CASSRIGSEARKNTIYF,TGTGCCAGCAGCCGTATCGGGTCGGAGGCGAGAAAAAACACCATATATTTT
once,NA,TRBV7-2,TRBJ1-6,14,CASSLEAYNSPLHF,TGTGCCAGCAGCTTAGAAGCGTATAATTCACCCCTCCACTTT
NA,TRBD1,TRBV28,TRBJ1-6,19,CASRQQRPDRGSLNSPLHF,TGTGCCAGCAGACAACAAAGGCCGGACAGGGGATCCCTTAATTCACCCCTCCACTTT
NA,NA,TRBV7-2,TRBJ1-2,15,CASSLTGRATDGYTF,TGTGCCAGCAGCTTAACAGGCCGGGCAACGGATGGCTACACCTTC
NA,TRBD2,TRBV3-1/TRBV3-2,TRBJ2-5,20,CASSQGRAKVAGGSSETQYF,TGTGCCAGCAGCCAAGGAAGGGCTAAGGTAGCGGGGGGTTCCTCTGAGACCCAGTACTTC
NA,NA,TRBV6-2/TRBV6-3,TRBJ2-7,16,CASSFFPRDISYEQYF,TGTGCCAGCAGTTTTTTCCCCCGGGACATCTCCTACGAGCAGTACTTC
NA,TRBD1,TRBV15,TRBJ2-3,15,CATSRDGQGTDTQYF,TGTGCCACCAGCAGAGATGGACAGGGCACAGATACGCAGTATTTT
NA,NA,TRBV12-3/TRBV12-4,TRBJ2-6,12,CASLSGANVLTF,TGTGCCAGCCTTTCTGGGGCCAACGTCCTGACTTTC
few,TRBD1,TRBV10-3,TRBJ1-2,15,CAISEGRDREDGYTF,TGTGCCATCAGTGAGGGCCGAGACAGGGAGGATGGCTACACCTTC
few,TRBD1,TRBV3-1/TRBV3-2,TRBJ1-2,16,CASSPGTELNLYGYTF,TGTGCCAGCAGCCCCGGGACAGAACTAAATTTGTATGGCTACACCTTC